The 17 T cell receptor beta chains given below trace back to one sample, sequenced in a study of OX40 agonist ivuxolimab in advanced cancers. Some clones are missing from TCRdb's copy, which holds only in-frame ones; the method was immunoSEQ multiplex PCR. The data hold tens of thousands of clones, with around 90% observed a single time. Source: CD4+ or CD8+ T cells sorted from blood, taken in a trial of the OX40 agonist ivuxolimab. Receptors were obtained from an adult with an advanced solid tumor such as melanoma, head and neck, liver or kidney cancer.

The chain employs TRBV18 and TRBJ1-1; D is uncertain. CDR3 length: 12 residues. Looked up from germline, CDR1 is KGHSH and CDR2 is LQKENI. V lost 11 bases and J 5 bases, leaving 15 bases between the germline ends. CDR3 nucleotide sequence: TGTGCCGGACTCTATACGGGTACTGAAGCTTTCTTT. It is translated as CAGLYTGTEAFF.

This rearrangement joins TRBV30 to TRBJ2-4; D gene ambiguous. From germline, CDR1 is GTSNPN and CDR2 SVGIG (reference sequence). V lost 1 base, J lost 0 bases, and 7 bases lay in between. This CDR3 contains 14 residues. The CDR3 region is CAWSGGLAKNIQYF. The CDR3 DNA reads TGTGCCTGGAGTGGGGGTCTAGCCAAAAACATTCAGTACTTC.

This chain uses TRBV5-3 with TRBJ1-2, with D uncertain. TRBV5-3 is designated an ORF whose function remains uncertain. The CDR3 is 16 amino acids. Trimming shortened V by 0 bases and J by 7 bases, and 19 bases separated the two germline ends. The CDR3 loop is CARSLEHVQPRAGYTF. The DNA of the CDR3 is TGTGCCAGAAGCTTGGAGCACGTCCAGCCGAGAGCTGGCTACACCTTC.

In this sample, this clone turned up a few times. V is TRBV30 and J is TRBJ2-1, with D possibly matching TRBD1 (6 bases). Germline lookup yields CDR1 GTSNPN and CDR2 SVGIG (reference sequence). The CDR3 is 12 amino acids. V lost 0 bases, J lost 9 bases, and 9 bases lay in between. The CDR3 DNA follows: TGTGCCTGGAGTGTCAGGGGAGCTGAGCAGTTCTTC. Its protein is CAWSVRGAEQFF. Full variable domain (missing parts from reference TRBV30 and TRBJ2-1): SQTIHQWPATLVQPVGSPLSLECTVEGTSNPNLYWYRQAAGRGLQLLFYSVGIGQISSEVPQNLSASRPQDRQFILSSKKLLLSDSGFYLCAWSVRGAEQFFGPGTRLTVL.

As DNA, the CDR3 is TGCGCCAGCAGCCAAGAGCAGGGGCAAAATTCACCCCTCCACTTT. Translated, it gives CASSQEQGQNSPLHF. This chain joins TRBV4-1 and TRBJ1-6; possible D gene TRBD1, 6 bases. V shed 0 bases and J shed 7 bases, with 10 bases lying between them. This CDR3 comprises 15 residues. Germline loops: CDR1 MGHRA, CDR2 YSYEKL.

This clone was picked up one time. The chain couples TRBV5-5 to TRBJ2-3, with TRBD1 matching over 8 bases. CDR3 length equals 18 residues. Germline CDR1 and CDR2: SGHKS and YYEKEE (reference sequence). The V segment lost 3 bases and the J segment 2 bases; nucleotides outside the gene matches: 14. The CDR3 reads CASSWSPGGGTATDTQYF. DNA for the CDR3: TGTGCCAGCAGCTGGAGTCCAGGGGGCGGGACAGCCACAGATACGCAGTATTTT.

The chain recombines TRBV5-6 with TRBJ1-3, with D possibly TRBD1 on 6 matching bases. Trimming took off 3 bases at V and 4 bases at J, with 11 bases between the two ends. CDR1 and CDR2 (germline): SGHDT, YYEEEE. The CDR3 loop spans 14 amino acids. CDR3 in amino acids: CASSSLDRGNTIYF. The CDR3 nucleotides read TGTGCCAGCAGCTCCTTGGACAGAGGAAACACCATATATTTT.

V and J are TRBV2 and TRBJ1-1, with D perhaps TRBD1 (6 bases). Trimming stripped 6 bases from V and 4 bases from J, with 15 bases between. The CDR3 has 14 amino acids. Germline-derived CDR1 and CDR2 are SNHLY and FYNNEI. The CDR3 here is CASSRDTGGTEAFF. CDR3 nucleotide sequence: TGTGCCAGCAGCCGGGACACCGGGGGCACTGAAGCTTTCTTT.

This chain uses TRBV25-1 with TRBJ2-1, with unresolved D. V was trimmed by 0 bases and J by 7 bases, leaving 4 bases between them. CDR1 MGHDK and CDR2 SYGVNS come from the germline V gene. The CDR3 is 12 residues long. CDR3 nucleotides: TGTGCCAGCAGTGAATACCGGAATGAGCAGTTCTTC. Its protein product is CASSEYRNEQFF.

The V call is TRBV6-1, the J call TRBJ1-1; maybe TRBD1 (5 bases). The CDR3 spans 13 residues. CDR1 is MNHNS, CDR2 SASEGT, per germline. The V gene lost 7 bases and the J gene lost 4 bases, with 13 bases spanning the gap. The CDR3 nucleotides read TGTGCCAGCACCCGAGGGGAGATCACTGAAGCTTTCTTT. Translating gives CASTRGEITEAFF.

The CDR3 here is CASTESGGARTGELFF. The CDR3 nucleotides read TGTGCCAGCACTGAAAGCGGGGGGGCGAGAACCGGGGAGCTGTTTTTT. V gene TRBV28 combines with J gene TRBJ2-2; 10 positions match TRBD2. The J segment lost 5 bases and the V segment lost 7 bases, leaving 10 bases of the junction unmatched. This CDR3 comprises 16 residues. Germline values: CDR1 MDHEN, CDR2 SYDVKM.

CDR3 loop: CASSWGTEAFF. CDR3 bases: TGCGCCAGCAGCTGGGGGACTGAAGCTTTCTTT. The J gene is TRBJ1-1, the V gene TRBV10-2; D might be TRBD1 (5 bases). Between the trimmed V and J ends, which lost 6 bases and 5 bases, there was a span of 7 bases. Germline V gives CDR1 WSHSY, CDR2 SAAADI. The CDR3 covers 11 residues.

This chain joins TRBV21-1 and TRBJ2-1; the table's D call TRBD2 went unverified against the DNA. TRBV21-1 is deemed a pseudogene. The CDR3 totals 13 residues. CDR3 DNA sequence: TGTGCCAGCAGCAAGATCCCGGGGGTGGGGCAGTTCTTC. Amino acids: CASSKIPGVGQFF.

The chain couples TRBV6-5 to TRBJ2-3; D perhaps matches TRBD2 (7 bases). V shed 4 bases and J shed 6 bases, with 14 bases lying between them. This CDR3 spans 14 amino acids. CDR1 is MNHEY, CDR2 SVGAGI, per germline. In nucleotides, the CDR3 is TGTGCCAGCAGTTCCCGCTGGGGGGGCGATACGCAGTATTTT. It codes for CASSSRWGGDTQYF.

This clone was recorded once. The chain uses TRBV5-1 and TRBJ2-6; D is unclear. Per germline, CDR1 SGHRS and CDR2 YFSETQ. Trimming stripped 5 bases from V and 0 bases from J, with 12 bases between. The CDR3 is made up of 16 amino acids. In DNA form, the CDR3 reads TGCGCCAGCAGTTACACTGGTGGCTCTGGGGCCAACGTCCTGACTTTC. As protein: CASSYTGGSGANVLTF.

The V and J genes are TRBV18 and TRBJ2-2; weak D call: TRBD2 (5 bases). Trimming stripped 3 bases from V and 6 bases from J, with 11 bases between. Germline V gene data show CDR1 as KGHSH and CDR2 as LQKENI. The CDR3 contains 14 residues. CDR3 in amino acids: CASSPRREPGELFF. In DNA, the CDR3 is TGTGCCAGCTCACCGAGAAGGGAGCCCGGGGAGCTGTTTTTT.

The V call is TRBV7-6, the J call TRBJ2-3; D is possibly TRBD1 (5 bases). V lost 5 bases and J 10 bases, leaving 16 bases between the germline ends. Germline V CDR1 and CDR2: SGHVS, FNYEAQ. The CDR3 runs 13 residues. CDR3 nucleotide sequence: TGTGCCAGCAGCCTGGGGCAGGGCCGAGCGCAGTATTTT. Translating it yields CASSLGQGRAQYF.